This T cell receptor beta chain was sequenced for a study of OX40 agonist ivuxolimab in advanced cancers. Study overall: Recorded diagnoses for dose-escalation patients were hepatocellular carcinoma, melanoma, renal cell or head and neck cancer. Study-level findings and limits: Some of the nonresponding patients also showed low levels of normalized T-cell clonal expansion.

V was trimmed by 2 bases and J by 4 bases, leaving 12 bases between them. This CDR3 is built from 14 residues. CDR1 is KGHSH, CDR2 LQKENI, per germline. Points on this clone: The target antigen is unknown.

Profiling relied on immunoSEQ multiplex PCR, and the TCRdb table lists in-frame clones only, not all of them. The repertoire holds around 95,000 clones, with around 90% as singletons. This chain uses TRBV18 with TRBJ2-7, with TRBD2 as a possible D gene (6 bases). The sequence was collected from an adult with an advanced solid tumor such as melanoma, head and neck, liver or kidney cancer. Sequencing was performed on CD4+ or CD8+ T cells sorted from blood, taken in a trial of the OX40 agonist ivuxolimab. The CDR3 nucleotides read TGTGCCAGCTCACCAGGGACTGGACGATACGAGCAGTACTTC. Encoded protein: CASSPGTGRYEQYF.